These 3 T cell receptor beta chains originate from one sample sequenced in a study of blood T cell repertoires in COVID-19. Some clones are missing from TCRdb's copy, which holds only in-frame ones; the method was immunoSEQ multiplex PCR. The table lists approximately 300,000 clones, 80% to 95% of them singletons. The sequencing sample was made of PBMCs or T cells enriched from blood (not recorded which). All receptors come from a woman aged 30 to 39 who had recovered from COVID-19.

This chain uses TRBV19 with TRBJ2-1; D may be TRBD1 (6 bases). CDR1 is LNHDA, CDR2 SQIVND, per germline (reference sequence). V lost 8 bases and J 10 bases, leaving 24 bases between the germline ends. This CDR3 has 15 amino acids. CDR3 coding DNA: TGTGCCAGTTGTGGACAGCATAACTCCAGGACGGAGCAGTTCTTC. Translation: CASCGQHNSRTEQFF.

This chain links TRBV7-3 with TRBJ2-7, with 8 bases identical to TRBD2. The CDR3 consists of 15 residues. The germline V gene encodes CDR1 SGHTA and CDR2 FQGTGA. Trimming removed 0 bases from V and 4 bases from J; junction bases left unmatched: 5. The CDR3 coding sequence is TGTGCCAGCAGCTTAACAATGGGACTAGGTTACGAGCAGTACTTC. It encodes CASSLTMGLGYEQYF.

V usage is TRBV13 and J usage is TRBJ2-1, with 9 bases identical to TRBD2. The germline gives CDR1 PRHDT, CDR2 FYEKMQ (reference sequence). The CDR3 has 16 residues. Trimming at V came to 1 base and at J to 4 bases, leaving 5 bases not matched to a gene. CDR3 sequence (DNA): TGTGCCAGCAGCTTAGAGACTAGCGGAATGTACAATGAGCAGTTCTTC. It encodes CASSLETSGMYNEQFF.